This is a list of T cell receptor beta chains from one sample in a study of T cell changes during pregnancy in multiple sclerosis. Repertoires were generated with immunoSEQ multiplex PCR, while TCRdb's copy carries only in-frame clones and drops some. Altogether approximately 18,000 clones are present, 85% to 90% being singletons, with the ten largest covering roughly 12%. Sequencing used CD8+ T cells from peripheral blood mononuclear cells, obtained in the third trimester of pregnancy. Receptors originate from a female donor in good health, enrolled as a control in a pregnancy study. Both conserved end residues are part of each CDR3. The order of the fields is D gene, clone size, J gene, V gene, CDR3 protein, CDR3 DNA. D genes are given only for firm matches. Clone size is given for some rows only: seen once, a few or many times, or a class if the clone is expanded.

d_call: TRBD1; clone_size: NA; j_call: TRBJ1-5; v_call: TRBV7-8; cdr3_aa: CASSQDRGRGQPQHF; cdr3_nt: TGTGCCAGCAGCCAGGACAGGGGAAGAGGACAGCCCCAGCATTTT
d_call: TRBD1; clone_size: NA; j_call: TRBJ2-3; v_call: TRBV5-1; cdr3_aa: CASSKGTGRNDTQYF; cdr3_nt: TGCGCCAGCAGCAAAGGGACAGGGAGGAACGATACGCAGTATTTT
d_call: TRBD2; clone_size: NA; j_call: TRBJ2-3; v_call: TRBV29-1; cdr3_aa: CSVPHGGGTDTQYF; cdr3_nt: TGCAGCGTCCCTCACGGGGGGGGGACAGATACGCAGTATTTT
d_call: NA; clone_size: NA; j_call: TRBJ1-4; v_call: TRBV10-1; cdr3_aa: CASVVRGEKLFF; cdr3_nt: TGCGCCAGTGTCGTTCGAGGGGAAAAACTGTTTTTT
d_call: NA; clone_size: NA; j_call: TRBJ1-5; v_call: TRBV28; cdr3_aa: CASSDRNSNQPQHF; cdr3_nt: TGTGCCAGCAGCGACAGGAATAGCAATCAGCCCCAGCATTTT
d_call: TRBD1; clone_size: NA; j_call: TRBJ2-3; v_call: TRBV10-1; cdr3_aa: CASSEIGQGASDTQYF; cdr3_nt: TGCGCCAGCAGTGAGATAGGACAGGGAGCTTCAGATACGCAGTATTTT
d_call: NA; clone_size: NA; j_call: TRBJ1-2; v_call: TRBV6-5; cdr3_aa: CASSYGQGFYGYTF; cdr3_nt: TGTGCCAGCAGTTACGGGCAGGGATTCTATGGCTACACCTTC
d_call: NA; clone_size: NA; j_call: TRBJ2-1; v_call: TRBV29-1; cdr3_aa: CSVDRGYNEQFF; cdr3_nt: TGCAGCGTTGACAGGGGCTACAATGAGCAGTTCTTC
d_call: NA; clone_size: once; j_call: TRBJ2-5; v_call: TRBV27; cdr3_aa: CASSLLGDETQYF; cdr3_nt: TGTGCCAGCAGTTTGTTGGGAGACGAGACCCAGTACTTC
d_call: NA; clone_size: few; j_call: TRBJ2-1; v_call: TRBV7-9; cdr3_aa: CASSRLEVLNEQFF; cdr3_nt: TGTGCCAGCAGCCGCCTTGAGGTACTCAATGAGCAGTTCTTC
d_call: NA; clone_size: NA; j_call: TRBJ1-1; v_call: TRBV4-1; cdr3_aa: CASSHTRDNTEAFF; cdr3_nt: TGCGCCAGCAGCCACACCCGAGATAACACTGAAGCTTTCTTT
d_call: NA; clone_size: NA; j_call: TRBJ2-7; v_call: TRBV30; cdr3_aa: CAWNSGANLYEQYF; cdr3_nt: TGTGCCTGGAACTCAGGTGCGAATCTCTACGAGCAGTACTTC
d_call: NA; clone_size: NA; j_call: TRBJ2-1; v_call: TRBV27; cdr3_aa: CASSFGSNEQFF; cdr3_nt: TGTGCCAGCAGTTTTGGGAGCAATGAGCAGTTCTTC
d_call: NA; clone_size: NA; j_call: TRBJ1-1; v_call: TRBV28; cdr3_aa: CAISERGPAEAFF; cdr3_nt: TGTGCCATTTCCGAGCGGGGGCCGGCTGAAGCTTTCTTT
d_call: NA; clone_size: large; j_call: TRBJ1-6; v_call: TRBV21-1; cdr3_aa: CASSPTTGPGNSPLHF; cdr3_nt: TGTGCCAGCAGCCCCACAACAGGGCCCGGTAATTCACCCCTCCACTTT
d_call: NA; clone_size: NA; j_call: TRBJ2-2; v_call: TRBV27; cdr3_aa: CASSFGTRNTGELFF; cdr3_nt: TGTGCCAGCAGTTTCGGGACACGGAACACCGGGGAGCTGTTTTTT